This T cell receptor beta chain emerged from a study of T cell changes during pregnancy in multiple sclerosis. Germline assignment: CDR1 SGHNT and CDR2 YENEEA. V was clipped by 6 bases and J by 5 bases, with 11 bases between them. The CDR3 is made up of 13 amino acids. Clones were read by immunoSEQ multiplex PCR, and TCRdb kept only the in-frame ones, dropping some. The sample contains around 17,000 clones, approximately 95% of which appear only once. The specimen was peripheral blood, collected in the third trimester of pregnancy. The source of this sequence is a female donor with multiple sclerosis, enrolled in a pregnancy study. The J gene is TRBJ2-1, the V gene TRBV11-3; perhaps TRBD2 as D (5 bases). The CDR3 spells CASRGGSNNEQFF. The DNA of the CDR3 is TGTGCCAGCAGAGGTGGGAGCAACAATGAGCAGTTCTTC.